The rows below give T cell receptor beta chains drawn from one sample of a study of cytomegalovirus exposure and HLA in healthy donors. Data came from immunoSEQ multiplex PCR; TCRdb stores just in-frame clones and leaves some out. The sample lists 200,000 to 250,000 clones; 60% to 80% were seen once. Sequencing was performed on PBMCs. Every receptor here comes from a man aged 18-30 years in good health and CMV-seronegative. CDR3s include the opening cysteine and the closing phenylalanine or tryptophan. The order of the fields is J gene, clone size, D gene, V gene, CDR3 protein, CDR3 DNA. D genes are given only for firm matches. For some rows the clone size is stated as once, few or many, or as a class when expanded; others skip it.

TRBJ1-1 . . TRBV23-1 CASSLRGRKAFF TGCGCCAGCAGCCTACGGGGGAGAAAAGCTTTCTTT
TRBJ2-2 . TRBD1 TRBV28 CASRLQGTGELFF TGTGCCAGCAGGTTACAGGGGACCGGGGAGCTGTTTTTT
TRBJ2-1 . TRBD1 TRBV27 CASSLAGTGQFF TGTGCCAGCAGTTTGGCCGGGACAGGACAGTTCTTC
TRBJ2-2 . . TRBV4-1 CASSQGAGETGELFF TGCGCCAGCAGCCAAGGTGCAGGGGAAACCGGGGAGCTGTTTTTT
TRBJ2-1 . . TRBV18 CASSPLQPRDGNEQFF TGTGCCAGCTCACCTTTACAGCCACGAGATGGGAATGAGCAGTTCTTC
TRBJ2-7 once TRBD2 TRBV2 CARSGLAGFEQYF TGTGCCAGGTCGGGACTAGCGGGTTTTGAGCAGTACTTC
TRBJ2-3 . . TRBV7-2 CASSSIGFGGATDTQYF TGTGCCAGCAGCTCTATCGGTTTCGGAGGGGCTACAGATACGCAGTATTTT
TRBJ2-5 few TRBD1 TRBV30 CAFEQGNQETQYF TGTGCCTTCGAACAGGGGAACCAAGAGACCCAGTACTTC
TRBJ2-7 . TRBD1 TRBV5-1 CASSGGQGDEQYF TGCGCCAGCAGCGGCGGACAGGGCGACGAGCAGTACTTC
TRBJ1-4 few . TRBV2 CASSPSTTNEKLFF TGTGCCAGCAGTCCCAGTACAACTAATGAAAAACTGTTTTTT
TRBJ2-2 . TRBD2 TRBV11-3 CATRDYKTGELFF TGTGCCACCCGGGACTACAAGACCGGGGAGCTGTTTTTT
TRBJ2-3 . . TRBV6-4 CASSEGGSDTQYF TGTGCCAGCAGTGAGGGGGGATCGGATACGCAGTATTTT
TRBJ2-2 few . TRBV7-2 CASSQGHGGELFF TGTGCCAGCAGCCAGGGACACGGCGGGGAGCTGTTTTTT
TRBJ2-1 . TRBD2 TRBV18 CASSPGLAGDNEQFF TGTGCCAGCTCACCGGGACTAGCGGGGGACAATGAGCAGTTCTTC
TRBJ2-1 . . TRBV6-1 CAYSPGGYNEQFF TGTGCCTACTCGCCAGGAGGATACAATGAGCAGTTCTTC
TRBJ1-5 once . TRBV4-1 CASSQDLAGIHQPQHF TGCGCCAGCAGCCAAGATCTCGCAGGGATTCATCAGCCCCAGCATTTT
TRBJ2-6 once TRBD1 TRBV4-2 CASSQVGDSDSGANVLTF TGTGCCAGCAGCCAAGTGGGGGACAGTGACTCTGGGGCCAACGTCCTGACTTTC
TRBJ2-6 few . TRBV11-3 CACTGSGANVLTF TGTGCCTGTACAGGTTCTGGGGCCAACGTCCTGACTTTC
TRBJ2-7 once TRBD1 TRBV25-1 CASTRDRGYEQYF TGTGCCAGCACCCGGGACAGGGGCTACGAGCAGTACTTC
TRBJ2-1 few TRBD2 TRBV7-9 CASSVLAGLYNEQFF TGTGCCAGCAGCGTACTAGCGGGGCTATACAATGAGCAGTTCTTC
TRBJ1-2 . . TRBV7-8 CASSPILGGYTF TGTGCCAGCAGCCCAATTTTGGGCGGCTACACCTTC
TRBJ1-2 . . TRBV18 CASSPEENYGYTF TGTGCCAGCTCACCAGAAGAGAACTATGGCTACACCTTC
TRBJ2-7 . . TRBV5-4 CASSFEVTTGIYEQYF TGTGCCAGCAGCTTCGAAGTAACCACGGGTATCTACGAGCAGTACTTC
TRBJ2-7 . TRBD2 TRBV19 CASTPASGSSLGQYF TGTGCCAGTACTCCCGCTAGCGGGTCATCCCTTGGGCAGTACTTC
TRBJ2-1 . . TRBV14 CASSQGVEGPNEQFF TGTGCCAGCAGCCAAGGGGTGGAGGGGCCCAATGAGCAGTTCTTC
TRBJ1-1 . . TRBV15 CATSRTEMNTEAFF TGTGCCACCAGCAGGACAGAAATGAACACTGAAGCTTTCTTT
TRBJ1-5 once . TRBV21-1 CASNFQGARCNQPQHF TGTGCCAGCAACTTCCAGGGGGCTCGGTGCAATCAGCCCCAGCATTTT
TRBJ2-1 . . TRBV7-8 CASSLAGLPNYNEQFF TGTGCCAGCAGCTTAGCAGGACTACCCAACTACAATGAGCAGTTCTTC
TRBJ2-1 . TRBD1 TRBV18 CASSPSRGTGNNEQFF TGTGCCAGCTCACCTAGTCGCGGGACAGGGAACAATGAGCAGTTCTTC
TRBJ2-7 . TRBD2 TRBV19 CASSIVHGGSYEQYF TGTGCCAGTAGTATAGTCCACGGGGGGTCCTACGAGCAGTACTTC
TRBJ2-2 . . TRBV14 CASSERQVPSNTGELFF TGTGCCAGCAGTGAAAGACAGGTCCCCTCTAACACCGGGGAGCTGTTTTTT
TRBJ1-1 . . TRBV13 CASSFSSRNTEAFF TGTGCCAGCAGCTTCTCCTCGAGGAACACTGAAGCTTTCTTT
TRBJ1-1 . . TRBV2 CASSRTEVEAFF TGTGCCAGCAGCCGGACAGAGGTTGAAGCTTTCTTT
TRBJ2-1 few . TRBV12-5 CASGLVLGGAVEQFF TGTGCTAGTGGTTTGGTACTGGGGGGAGCGGTTGAGCAGTTCTTC
TRBJ2-7 . TRBD2 TRBV27 CASSLAGGPLYEQYF TGTGCCAGCAGTTTAGCGGGAGGGCCTCTATACGAGCAGTACTTC
TRBJ2-1 once TRBD2 TRBV4-2 CASSYGGLAGNEQFF TGTGCCAGCAGCTACGGGGGGCTAGCGGGGAATGAGCAGTTCTTC
TRBJ2-5 once TRBD2 TRBV28 CASSPLTSGEETQYF TGTGCCAGCAGTCCACTGACTAGCGGAGAAGAGACCCAGTACTTC
TRBJ1-3 . . TRBV2 CASSAERGGGNTIYF TGTGCCAGCAGTGCTGAGCGGGGCGGTGGAAACACCATATATTTT
TRBJ2-3 . . TRBV7-2 CASSRAGAGVSPDTQYF TGTGCCAGCAGCCGCGCAGGGGCGGGAGTGTCCCCAGATACGCAGTATTTT
TRBJ2-1 . . TRBV7-2 CASSLVRQDYNEQFF TGTGCCAGCAGCTTAGTACGTCAGGATTACAATGAGCAGTTCTTC
TRBJ2-3 . . TRBV25-1 CASSLAGTDTQYF TGTGCCAGCAGTCTGGCGGGCACAGATACGCAGTATTTT
TRBJ1-1 . . TRBV6-5 CASIKRGNTEAFF TGTGCCAGCATCAAACGAGGGAACACTGAAGCTTTCTTT
TRBJ2-2 once TRBD2 TRBV4-2 CASSQGASGGTDGELFF TGTGCCAGCAGCCAAGGGGCTAGCGGGGGTACGGACGGGGAGCTGTTTTTT
TRBJ2-2 . TRBD2 TRBV10-3 CAITRGTSGGGTNTGELFF TGTGCCATCACCCGAGGGACTAGCGGGGGGGGGACGAACACCGGGGAGCTGTTTTTT
TRBJ1-1 . . TRBV5-5 CASSLGGSTEAFF TGTGCCAGCAGCTTGGGTGGGAGCACTGAAGCTTTCTTT
TRBJ2-3 . TRBD1 TRBV7-2 CASSLTGAASTDTQYF TGTGCCAGCAGCTTAACAGGGGCCGCTAGCACAGATACGCAGTATTTT
TRBJ1-2 once . TRBV7-3 CASSVSGTPDGYTF TGTGCCAGCAGCGTCAGCGGGACACCTGATGGCTACACCTTC
TRBJ1-1 . . TRBV5-1 CASSLDSSMNTEAFF TGCGCCAGCAGTTTGGATAGCAGTATGAACACTGAAGCTTTCTTT
TRBJ2-7 . . TRBV21-1 CARESAPEEQYF TGTGCCAGGGAGTCAGCTCCGGAAGAGCAGTACTTC
TRBJ2-3 . TRBD2 TRBV28 CASSFGTSGISTDTQYF TGTGCCAGCAGCTTCGGGACTAGCGGCATCAGCACAGATACGCAGTATTTT
TRBJ2-2 . . TRBV11-2 CASSYGQKSGGELFF TGTGCCAGCAGCTATGGACAGAAAAGTGGCGGGGAGCTGTTTTTT
TRBJ1-2 . TRBD1 TRBV5-6 CASSLAGTGDYGYTF TGTGCCAGCAGCTTGGCCGGGACAGGTGACTATGGCTACACCTTC
TRBJ2-2 . . TRBV11-2 CASSLGFAGATGELFF TGTGCCAGCAGCTTAGGGTTTGCGGGGGCCACCGGGGAGCTGTTTTTT
TRBJ1-2 few TRBD1 TRBV18 CASSPGTGVYGYTF TGTGCCAGCTCACCCGGGACAGGGGTTTATGGCTACACCTTC
TRBJ2-1 . . TRBV10-3 CAISESWEELLNEQFF TGTGCCATCAGTGAGTCTTGGGAGGAGCTCCTAAATGAGCAGTTCTTC
TRBJ2-1 . TRBD1 TRBV7-2 CASSLLGTGPYNEQFF TGTGCCAGCAGCTTACTAGGGACAGGACCCTACAATGAGCAGTTCTTC
TRBJ1-2 . . TRBV5-4 CASSPPGYYGYTF TGTGCCAGCAGCCCTCCGGGGTACTATGGCTACACCTTC
TRBJ2-3 . TRBD1 TRBV7-2 CASRQTGGRRADTQYF TGTGCCAGCAGGCAGACAGGGGGCAGAAGGGCAGATACGCAGTATTTT
TRBJ2-1 . TRBD2 TRBV4-3 CASSQDPPERELGNEQFF TGCGCCAGCAGCCAAGATCCCCCCGAGCGGGAGTTGGGAAATGAGCAGTTCTTC